These 23 T cell receptor beta chains were all obtained from the same sample, sequenced in a study of human T cells and chemical hapten exposure. MiXCR, applied by TCRdb to the RACE reads, yields one record per CDR3 protein. The sample comprises approximately 110,000 distinct CDR3 sequences, less than 45% of which are singletons, and approximately 3% rests with the top ten. Time point given: patch test 3, about 24 weeks after DPC sensitization. Treatment given: therapeutic diphenylcyclopropenone sensitization with weekly scalp DPC. The input for sequencing was whole blood, taken in connection with sensitization to the hapten diphenylcyclopropenone (DPC). The receptors were sampled from a man aged 40-50 years with alopecia areata. Some clones in this sample may be carry-over from other donors' samples.

This clonotype was found many times. The V and J genes are TRBV7-2 and TRBJ2-5; 8 bases match TRBD2. Looked up from germline, CDR1 is SGHTA and CDR2 is FQGNSA. The J segment lost 4 bases and the V segment lost 1 base, leaving 14 bases of the junction unmatched. The CDR3 sequence is 18 residues long. The CDR3 sequence: CASSLGGFSGTGGETQYF. As DNA, the CDR3 is TGTGCCAGCAGCTTAGGGGGTTTTAGCGGGACGGGGGGAGAGACCCAGTACTTC.

The V call is TRBV6-2 or TRBV6-3, the J call TRBJ1-5, with no clear D. CDR1 MNHEY and CDR2 SVGEGT come from the germline V gene. The CDR3 spans 14 residues. V was pared by 8 bases and J by 0 bases, with 11 bases between. As DNA, the CDR3 is TGTGCCAGCGAAAAAGACACTAGCAATCAGCCCCAGCATTTT. Translating gives CASEKDTSNQPQHF.

The CDR3 is CASRTGGADTQYF. CDR3 DNA: TGTGCCAGCCGGACAGGGGGCGCAGATACGCAGTATTTT. The chain combines TRBV2 with TRBJ2-3, with TRBD1 matching over 11 bases. Germline CDR1 reads SNHLY; CDR2 reads FYNNEI. This CDR3 is built from 13 residues. V lost 8 bases to trimming and J lost 4 bases; unmatched junction nucleotides: 2.

This clonotype occurred a few times. The V and J genes are TRBV7-2 and TRBJ2-3, with 9 bases matching TRBD2. CDR1 SGHTA and CDR2 FQGNSA come from the germline V gene. Trimming took 0 bases from V and 4 from J; bases not matched to a gene: 5. This CDR3 is 16 amino acids long. Written as DNA, the CDR3 is TGTGCCAGCAGCTTAGCTAAGGTAGCGGGAGCAGATACGCAGTATTTT. Its translation: CASSLAKVAGADTQYF.

In regard to this clonotype: One junction end disagrees with the germline gene, perhaps due to a read error. The rearrangement links TRBV7-9 to TRBJ1-4; 7 nucleotides agree with TRBD1. This CDR3 region has 16 residues. The germline gives CDR1 SEHNR, CDR2 FQNEAQ (reference sequence). The CDR3 region has the DNA TGTGCCAGCAGCTTACCCAGGGGGGCAACTAATGAAAAACTGCTTTTT. It is translated as CASSLPRGATNEKLLF.

This rearrangement joins TRBV6-9 to TRBJ1-5; D may be TRBD1 (6 bases). This CDR3 comprises 18 residues. V was shortened by 6 bases and J by 2 bases, with 23 bases between the two germline ends. Germline V gives CDR1 MNHGY, CDR2 SVAAGI. The CDR3 region is CASRTGQFLRGCNQPQHF. The CDR3 nucleotides are TGTGCCAGCAGAACAGGACAGTTCCTAAGGGGGTGCAATCAGCCCCAGCATTTT.

The chain recombines TRBV20-1 with TRBJ2-7, with a tentative D call TRBD1 (5 bases). This CDR3 comprises 14 residues. Germline CDR1 DFQATT, CDR2 SNEGSKA (reference sequence). V lost 1 base and J 2 bases, leaving 12 bases between the germline ends. The CDR3 nucleotides read TGCAGTGCTAGAGGGACACTCTACGCCTACGAGCAGTACGTC. Its translation is CSARGTLYAYEQYV.

The rearrangement joins TRBV6-6 to TRBJ2-3, with D possibly being TRBD2 (5 bases). V dropped 7 bases and J dropped 4 bases, with 21 bases sitting between them. Germline CDR1 and CDR2: MNHNY and SVGAGI (reference sequence). This CDR3 is 16 amino acids long. This chain's CDR3 is CASINGLASFADTQYF. CDR3 nucleotide sequence: TGTGCCAGCATCAACGGGCTAGCATCCTTCGCAGATACGCAGTATTTT.

The J gene is TRBJ2-3, the V gene TRBV6-5, with 11 bases aligning to TRBD2. The CDR3 runs to 14 residues. Looked up from germline, CDR1 is MNHEY and CDR2 is SVGAGI. Trimming cost V 5 bases and J 5 bases; bases outside gene matches: 3. In DNA, the CDR3 is TGTGCCAGCAGTACCGGACTAGCGGGAGATACGCAGTATTTT. It translates to CASSTGLAGDTQYF.

The rearrangement links TRBV18 to TRBJ2-5; no reliable D call. Germline CDR1 is KGHSH and CDR2 is LQKENI. V lost 3 bases to trimming and J lost 5 bases, with 19 bases between them. This CDR3 has 16 residues. The CDR3 DNA sequence: TGTGCCAGCTCACCGGTAGAAAGGGTCCCGTCGGAGACCCAGTACTTC. This encodes CASSPVERVPSETQYF.

A few counts support this clonotype. This chain uses TRBV30 with TRBJ2-3, with D possibly matching TRBD2 (6 bases). Germline CDR1 reads GTSNPN; CDR2 reads SVGIG (reference sequence). V lost 0 bases, J lost 4 bases, and 8 bases lay in between. The CDR3 contains 13 residues. The CDR3 DNA is TGTGCCTGGAGTGTACCGGGGGCAGATACGCAGTATTTT. Its translation: CAWSVPGADTQYF.

The chain has TRBV13 and TRBJ1-1, with a possible D match to TRBD1 (6 bases). Trimming shortened V by 8 bases and J by 4 bases, and 17 bases separated the two germline ends. This CDR3 is built from 14 residues. Germline V gene lookup returns CDR1 PRHDT and CDR2 FYEKMQ (reference sequence). CDR3 amino acids: CASGSSRGITEAFF. DNA for the CDR3: TGTGCCAGCGGATCATCTAGGGGGATCACTGAAGCTTTCTTT. The entire variable domain, with the rest obtained from reference TRBV13 and TRBJ1-1, is as follows: AAGVIQSPRHLIKEKRETATLKCYPIPRHDTVYWYQQGPGQDPQFLISFYEKMQSDKGSIPDRFSAQQFSDYHSELNMSSLELGDSALYFCASGSSRGITEAFFGQGTRLTVV.

This clonotype was recorded a few times. This chain connects TRBV6-5 to TRBJ2-1, with D tentatively TRBD2 (5 bases). The CDR3 spans 13 residues. V lost 0 bases and J lost 9, with 9 bases in between. Looked up from germline, CDR1 is MNHEY and CDR2 is SVGAGI. The CDR3 DNA is TGTGCCAGCAGTTACTCCTCCGGGATTGAGCAGTTCTTC. This codes for CASSYSSGIEQFF.

V gene TRBV5-1 combines with J gene TRBJ2-1, with TRBD2 matching over 9 bases. Germline V gives CDR1 SGHRS, CDR2 YFSETQ. There are 15 residues in the CDR3. J lost 5 bases, V lost 0 bases, and 3 bases had no gene match. The CDR3 bases are TGCGCCAGCAGCTTGGGCAGCGGGAGGCACAATGAGCAGTTCTTC. Translation: CASSLGSGRHNEQFF.

The chain carries TRBV7-9 and TRBJ2-3, with D tentatively TRBD1 (5 bases). Germline CDR1 SEHNR, CDR2 FQNEAQ (reference sequence). V lost 1 base and J 3 bases, leaving 11 bases between the germline ends. The CDR3 covers 15 residues. CDR3 coding DNA: TGTGCCAGCAGCTTAGGGGGCCTTACAACAGATACGCAGTATTTT. Translated: CASSLGGLTTDTQYF.

This clonotype turned up a few times. The V and J genes are TRBV7-8 and TRBJ1-5; D unresolved. V lost 5 bases to trimming and J lost 0 bases, with 20 bases between them. Germline V gene data show CDR1 as SGHVS and CDR2 as FQNEAQ. The CDR3 totals 18 residues. The CDR3 loop is CASSPMGSSLNSNQPQHF. The DNA for the CDR3 is TGTGCCAGCAGCCCCATGGGGAGTTCGCTTAATAGCAATCAGCCCCAGCATTTT.

The gene calls are TRBV5-5 and TRBJ2-1, with 11 bases that match TRBD2. CDR3 length equals 16 residues. Germline V lookup: CDR1 SGHKS, CDR2 YYEKEE (reference sequence). The junction had 8 bases not matched to a gene; V was cut back by 4 bases and J by 5 bases. The CDR3 spells CASSLRTSGSHNEQFF. For the CDR3, the DNA is TGTGCCAGCAGCCTCCGGACTAGCGGGTCTCACAATGAGCAGTTCTTC.

The CDR3 region is CASRQAWDSPLHF. The DNA for the CDR3 is TGTGCCAGCAGGCAGGCTTGGGATTCACCCCTCCACTTT. This chain links TRBV25-1 with TRBJ1-6, with no clear D. The CDR3 is made up of 13 amino acids. V was trimmed by 6 bases and J by 8 bases, leaving 11 bases between them. The germline CDR1 and CDR2 sequences are MGHDK and SYGVNS.

The V call is TRBV15, the J call TRBJ1-1; D gene ambiguous. CDR3 length: 16 amino acids. Deletions cut 0 bases from V and 7 bases from J, with 18 bases between. Germline loops: CDR1 LNHNV, CDR2 YYDKDF (reference sequence). In DNA, the CDR3 is TGTGCCACCAGCAGAGAACCCTGGGAATCGGTAGGTGAAGCTTTCTTT. Translated, it gives CATSREPWESVGEAFF.

This clonotype was counted between two and nine times. The V and J genes are TRBV7-9 and TRBJ2-2; TRBD2 matches 10 bases. Losses at the gene ends were 5 bases for V and 6 bases for J; bases not matched to a gene: 6. The CDR3 spans 15 residues. Per the germline V gene, CDR1 is SEHNR and CDR2 is FQNEAQ (reference sequence). The CDR3 region is CASSPLAGLAGELFF. In DNA, the CDR3 is TGTGCCAGCAGCCCACTAGCGGGACTAGCCGGGGAGCTGTTTTTT.

In this sample, this clonotype turned up a few times. The chain is built from TRBV30 and TRBJ1-3; 7 bases agree with TRBD1. CDR3 size: 14 residues. Germline V CDR1 and CDR2: GTSNPN, SVGIG (reference sequence). Trimming cost V 5 bases and J 0 bases; bases outside gene matches: 4. CDR3 sequence (DNA): TGTGCCTGGGAGGACAGGAGCTCTGGAAACACCATATATTTT. This gives the protein CAWEDRSSGNTIYF.

The CDR3 DNA is TGTGCCAGCAGCCCCGGGGGGACGGAATCGTCCGGGGAGCTGTTTTTT. Translated: CASSPGGTESSGELFF. The rearrangement uses TRBV21-1 and TRBJ2-2; the D segment call TRBD1 is taken from the table without a DNA check. TRBV21-1 is recorded as a pseudogene. The CDR3 extends over 16 amino acids.

The sample holds a few counts of this clonotype. The chain employs TRBV6-5 and TRBJ1-3; D is unclear. The CDR3 extends over 15 amino acids. The ends were cut back, 2 bases at V and 0 bases at J, with 8 bases in the middle. The germline CDR1 and CDR2 sequences are MNHEY and SVGAGI. For the CDR3, the DNA is TGTGCCAGCAGTTACGGCGATATCTCTGGAAACACCATATATTTT. Amino acids: CASSYGDISGNTIYF.